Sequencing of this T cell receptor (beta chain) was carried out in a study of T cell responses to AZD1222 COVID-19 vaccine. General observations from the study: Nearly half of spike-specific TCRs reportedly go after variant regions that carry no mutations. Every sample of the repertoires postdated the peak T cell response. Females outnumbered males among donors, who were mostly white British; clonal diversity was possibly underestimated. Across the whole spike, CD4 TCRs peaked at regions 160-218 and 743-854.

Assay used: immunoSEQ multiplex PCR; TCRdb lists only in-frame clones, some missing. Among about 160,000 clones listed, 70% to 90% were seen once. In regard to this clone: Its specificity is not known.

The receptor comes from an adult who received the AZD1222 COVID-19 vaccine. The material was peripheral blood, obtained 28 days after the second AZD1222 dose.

CDR3 loop: CASSFTGTQSGYTF. The CDR3 DNA sequence: TGTGCCAGCAGCTTCACCGGGACACAGAGTGGCTACACCTTC. The rearrangement uses TRBV5-5 and TRBJ1-2, with a possible D match to TRBD1 (6 bases). V lost 2 bases, J lost 7 bases, and 15 bases lay in between. This CDR3 comprises 14 residues. The germline V gene has CDR1 SGHKS and CDR2 YYEKEE (reference sequence). The whole variable domain, filled in from reference TRBV5-5 and TRBJ1-2, reads DAGVTQSPTHLIKTRGQQVTLRCSPISGHKSVSWYQQVLGQGPQFIFQYYEKEERGRGNFPDRFSARQFPNYSSELNVNALLLGDSALYLCASSFTGTQSGYTFGSGTRLTVV.